A selection of T cell receptor beta chains follows, all from one sample in a study of CD8+CD57+ T cells in acquired aplastic anemia. MiXCR, run by TCRdb on the reads, gives a single entry per CDR3 protein. The sample has 200,000 to 250,000 distinct CDR3 sequences, 34% seen once. Sequences were obtained from sorted CD4+, CD8+, or CD8+CD57+ T cells (not recorded which) from PBMCs. The receptors were sampled from a human donor in good health, serving as a control. Each CDR3 is given with its conserved first and last residue. A D gene is named only where the DNA matches it firmly. Size values are once, few and many counts, or a class for expanded clones, and some rows have none.

d_gene	j_gene	v_gene	abundance	CDR3aa	CDR3nt
NA	TRBJ1-1	TRBV20-1	NA	CSARGRQPTATEAFF	TGCAGTGCTAGAGGTCGACAGCCCACGGCCACTGAAGCTTTCTTT
NA	TRBJ2-7	TRBV20-1	NA	CSARRLTGRYEQYF	TGCAGTGCCAGAAGACTAACAGGGCGATACGAGCAGTACTTC
NA	TRBJ1-5	TRBV4-1	many	CASSQVGYSNQPQHF	TGCGCCAGCAGCCAAGTAGGGTATAGCAATCAGCCCCAGCATTTT
TRBD1	TRBJ2-1	TRBV7-2	NA	CASSPDRGEQFF	TGTGCCAGCAGCCCCGACAGGGGTGAGCAGTTCTTC
NA	TRBJ1-1	TRBV12-3/TRBV12-4	many	CASSTDGNTEAFF	TGTGCCAGCAGTACCGACGGGAACACTGAAGCTTTCTTT
NA	TRBJ1-2	TRBV15	NA	CATSRAPNNYGYTF	TGTGCCACCAGCAGAGCACCAAATAACTATGGCTACACCTTC
NA	TRBJ1-2	TRBV10-3	few	CAISGKGDLPYGYTF	TGTGCCATCAGTGGTAAGGGCGACCTTCCTTATGGCTACACCTTC
NA	TRBJ1-1	TRBV19	many	CASSSQATEAFF	TGTGCCAGCTCTTCACAGGCCACTGAAGCTTTCTTT
TRBD1	TRBJ2-7	TRBV7-3	NA	CASTGTGSSYEQYF	TGTGCCAGCACAGGGACAGGTAGCTCCTACGAGCAGTACTTC
NA	TRBJ1-1	TRBV10-3	few	CASSRVPGGTEAFF	TGTGCCAGCAGTCGGGTCCCCGGCGGGACTGAAGCTTTCTTT
TRBD2	TRBJ2-7	TRBV5-1	many	CASCMGTSGVYEQYF	TGCGCCAGCTGCATGGGGACTAGCGGGGTCTACGAGCAGTACTTC
TRBD2	TRBJ2-7	TRBV11-2	NA	CASSARTSGGLEQYF	TGTGCCAGCAGCGCCCGGACTAGCGGGGGGTTGGAGCAGTACTTC
NA	TRBJ1-2	TRBV19	few	CASSRGGNYGYTF	TGTGCCAGTAGCAGGGGAGGGAACTATGGCTACACCTTC
NA	TRBJ2-5	TRBV20-1	NA	CSARAGVQSETQYF	TGCAGTGCTAGAGCGGGGGTTCAATCAGAGACCCAGTACTTC
NA	TRBJ1-3	TRBV13	NA	CASSLGLYSGNTIYF	TGTGCCAGCAGCTTAGGGCTTTACTCTGGAAACACCATATATTTT
NA	TRBJ1-2	TRBV6-1	NA	CASRDETVANYGYTF	TGTGCCAGCAGGGACGAGACAGTTGCTAACTATGGCTACACCTTC
TRBD1	TRBJ2-1	TRBV19	many	CASSRAGTAQFRFF	TGTGCCAGTAGTAGAGCCGGGACAGCGCAGTTCCGGTTCTTC
TRBD2	TRBJ2-1	TRBV29-1	NA	CSVETSGGNEQFF	TGCAGCGTCGAGACTAGCGGGGGCAATGAGCAGTTCTTC
TRBD1	TRBJ2-1	TRBV20-1	few	CSAGGYWTGARNEQFF	TGCAGTGCTGGAGGGTACTGGACAGGGGCGAGGAATGAGCAGTTCTTC
NA	TRBJ1-2	TRBV20-1	NA	CSAGRLVYGYTF	TGCAGTGCTGGAAGACTGGTCTATGGCTACACCTTC
NA	TRBJ2-1	TRBV10-3	NA	CAISESFTSRDNEQFF	TGTGCCATCAGTGAGTCCTTCACTAGCAGGGACAATGAGCAGTTCTTC
NA	TRBJ2-6	TRBV7-3	many	CASSLAGDSGANVLTF	TGTGCCAGCAGCTTAGCAGGGGACTCTGGGGCCAACGTCCTGACTTTC
NA	TRBJ2-3	TRBV11-2	many	CASSLGQGSLDTQYF	TGTGCCAGCAGCTTAGGTCAGGGGTCCCTGGATACGCAGTATTTT
NA	TRBJ2-5	TRBV2	once	CASSEAVSQETQYF	TGTGCCAGCAGTGAAGCGGTCAGCCAAGAGACCCAGTACTTC
NA	TRBJ2-7	TRBV25-1	NA	CASNLLSEYHF	TGTGCCAGCAATCTCCTTTCCGAGTATCACTTC
NA	TRBJ2-2	TRBV20-1	NA	CSAIQGWGTGELFF	TGCAGTGCTATTCAGGGTTGGGGGACCGGGGAGCTGTTTTTT
NA	TRBJ1-1	TRBV13	many	CASSFRTVSTEAFF	TGTGCCAGCAGCTTTCGGACGGTGAGCACTGAAGCTTTCTTT
TRBD1	TRBJ2-3	TRBV5-1	many	CASTEPGQGGTQYF	TGCGCCAGCACCGAACCGGGACAGGGTGGTACGCAGTATTTT
NA	TRBJ2-3	TRBV5-1	NA	CASSEKPPDTQYF	TGCGCCAGCAGCGAGAAGCCCCCAGATACGCAGTATTTT
NA	TRBJ1-2	TRBV2	many	CASSEAAGDSNYGYTF	TGTGCCAGCAGTGAAGCGGCAGGGGATTCTAACTATGGCTACACCTTC
TRBD1	TRBJ2-3	TRBV10-3	NA	CASRQIGTGAFTDTQYF	TGTGCCAGCAGGCAAATCGGGACAGGGGCGTTCACAGATACGCAGTATTTT
NA	TRBJ1-1	TRBV18	NA	CASSPLSGPEAFF	TGTGCCAGCTCACCACTTAGCGGCCCTGAAGCTTTCTTT
NA	TRBJ2-7	TRBV2	NA	CASNQGLEQYF	TGTGCCAGCAATCAGGGTCTGGAGCAGTACTTC